These 2 T cell receptor beta chains came from one sample sequenced in a study of blood T cell repertoires in COVID-19. The assay was immunoSEQ multiplex PCR, and TCRdb's table has in-frame clones only and misses some. The sample lists about 160,000 clones, about 83% occurring once. The source material was peripheral blood. Receptors originate from a man in his sixties or seventies who had recovered from COVID-19.

On this clone: A clone one base away is much larger, so this may be a read error. The V gene is TRBV3-1 (or the pseudogene TRBV3-2), the J gene TRBJ2-7; TRBD2 matches at 10 bases. The V gene end was trimmed by 4 bases and the J gene end by 5 bases; junction bases not matched to a gene: 2. The length of the CDR3 is 13 residues. Germline CDR1 reads LGHDT; CDR2 reads YNNKEL (reference sequence). CDR3 DNA sequence: TGTGCCAGCAGCCCCGGGACTAGCGACGAGCAGTACTTC. This codes for CASSPGTSDEQYF.

The chain carries TRBV7-9 and TRBJ2-1, with D possibly TRBD2 on 5 matching bases. The germline V gene encodes CDR1 SEHNR and CDR2 FQNEAQ (reference sequence). V gave up 3 bases and J gave up 0 bases, with 18 bases separating them. CDR3 length: 18 amino acids. The CDR3 region has the DNA TGTGCCAGCAGCTTGCAAGGTGTGCGGGCCTTCTCCTACAATGAGCAGTTCTTC. Encoded protein: CASSLQGVRAFSYNEQFF.